This is a list of T cell receptor beta chains from one sample in a study of CD8 T cells in Susac syndrome. TCRdb independently ran MiXCR on the immunoSEQ multiplex PCR reads; one entry per CDR3 protein. This table has around 150,000 distinct CDR3 sequences, 85% to 95% appearing once. Sequences were obtained from CD8+ T cells from PBMCs. The source is a human donor with Susac syndrome. The CDR3 runs from the conserved cysteine through the conserved F or W. The order of the fields is V gene, clone size, CDR3 length, J gene, D gene, CDR3 protein, CDR3 DNA. A D gene is named only where the DNA matches it firmly. Rows may omit the clone size; those that give it use once, few, many or a size class.

v_call: TRBV27
clone_size: -
cdr3_length: 16
j_call: TRBJ2-6
d_call: TRBD1
cdr3_aa: CASKQGPTSGANVLTF
cdr3_nt: TGTGCCAGCAAACAGGGGCCTACCTCTGGGGCCAACGTCCTGACTTTC

v_call: TRBV27
clone_size: -
cdr3_length: 16
j_call: TRBJ2-1
d_call: TRBD1
cdr3_aa: CASSRATGAWYNEQFF
cdr3_nt: TGTGCCAGCAGCCGGGCGACAGGGGCCTGGTACAATGAGCAGTTCTTC

v_call: TRBV29-1
clone_size: -
cdr3_length: 15
j_call: TRBJ2-1
d_call: TRBD2
cdr3_aa: CSLILAGGIINEQFF
cdr3_nt: TGCAGCCTTATCCTAGCGGGAGGGATAATTAATGAGCAGTTCTTC

v_call: TRBV12-5
clone_size: -
cdr3_length: 16
j_call: TRBJ2-7
d_call: TRBD1
cdr3_aa: CASVLDWAGGSYEQYF
cdr3_nt: TGTGCTAGTGTTTTGGATTGGGCAGGGGGCTCCTACGAGCAGTACTTC

v_call: TRBV11-2
clone_size: -
cdr3_length: 12
j_call: TRBJ2-7
d_call: -
cdr3_aa: CASSLILYEQYF
cdr3_nt: TGTGCCAGCAGCTTAATCTTGTACGAGCAGTACTTC

v_call: TRBV14
clone_size: -
cdr3_length: 16
j_call: TRBJ2-7
d_call: TRBD2
cdr3_aa: CASSQRLAGSRDEQYF
cdr3_nt: TGTGCCAGCAGCCAACGTCTAGCGGGATCCAGGGACGAGCAGTACTTC

v_call: TRBV7-9
clone_size: -
cdr3_length: 16
j_call: TRBJ2-1
d_call: TRBD2
cdr3_aa: CASSSPTSGTNNEQFF
cdr3_nt: TGTGCCAGCAGCTCACCGACTAGCGGAACCAACAATGAGCAGTTCTTC

v_call: TRBV14
clone_size: -
cdr3_length: 13
j_call: TRBJ2-1
d_call: -
cdr3_aa: CASSPSGHNEQFF
cdr3_nt: TGTGCCAGCAGCCCTTCCGGCCACAATGAGCAGTTCTTC

v_call: TRBV6-2/TRBV6-3
clone_size: -
cdr3_length: 15
j_call: TRBJ2-3
d_call: TRBD2
cdr3_aa: CASSRASGRTDTQYF
cdr3_nt: TGTGCCAGCAGTCGCGCTAGCGGGAGAACAGATACGCAGTATTTT

v_call: TRBV5-4
clone_size: -
cdr3_length: 16
j_call: TRBJ2-6
d_call: TRBD1
cdr3_aa: CASSRTGEAGANVLTF
cdr3_nt: TGTGCCAGCAGCCGGACAGGGGAAGCTGGGGCCAACGTCCTGACTTTC

v_call: TRBV18
clone_size: once
cdr3_length: 17
j_call: TRBJ2-1
d_call: TRBD2
cdr3_aa: CASSPPGRASGYNEQFF
cdr3_nt: TGTGCCAGCTCACCACCAGGGCGGGCTAGCGGATACAATGAGCAGTTCTTC

v_call: TRBV7-9
clone_size: -
cdr3_length: 13
j_call: TRBJ2-3
d_call: -
cdr3_aa: CASRRTITDTQYF
cdr3_nt: TGTGCCAGCCGGCGCACTATCACAGATACGCAGTATTTT

v_call: TRBV20-1
clone_size: -
cdr3_length: 15
j_call: TRBJ2-7
d_call: TRBD1
cdr3_aa: CSARTGHTKSYEQYF
cdr3_nt: TGCAGTGCTAGGACAGGGCACACTAAATCCTACGAGCAGTACTTC

v_call: TRBV9
clone_size: -
cdr3_length: 17
j_call: TRBJ2-6
d_call: -
cdr3_aa: CASSVGRTVSGANVLTF
cdr3_nt: TGTGCCAGCAGCGTAGGCCGGACAGTTTCTGGGGCCAACGTCCTGACTTTC

v_call: TRBV5-4
clone_size: -
cdr3_length: 12
j_call: TRBJ2-7
d_call: -
cdr3_aa: CASSFGSAEQYF
cdr3_nt: TGTGCCAGCAGCTTCGGATCGGCCGAGCAGTACTTC

v_call: TRBV15
clone_size: -
cdr3_length: 15
j_call: TRBJ2-2
d_call: TRBD1
cdr3_aa: CATSVDRGNTGELFF
cdr3_nt: TGTGCCACCAGCGTGGACAGGGGGAACACCGGGGAGCTGTTTTTT

v_call: TRBV27
clone_size: -
cdr3_length: 8
j_call: TRBJ2-1
d_call: -
cdr3_aa: CASPPVFF
cdr3_nt: TGTGCCAGCCCGCCAGTGTTCTTC

v_call: TRBV6-1
clone_size: -
cdr3_length: 13
j_call: TRBJ2-4
d_call: -
cdr3_aa: CASSEARKNIQYF
cdr3_nt: TGTGCCAGCAGTGAAGCGCGGAAAAACATTCAGTACTTC

v_call: TRBV9
clone_size: -
cdr3_length: 13
j_call: TRBJ2-3
d_call: -
cdr3_aa: CASAGRSTDTQYF
cdr3_nt: TGTGCCAGCGCGGGGAGAAGCACAGATACGCAGTATTTT

v_call: TRBV4-1
clone_size: once
cdr3_length: 16
j_call: TRBJ1-1
d_call: -
cdr3_aa: CASSPTGQGRNTEAFF
cdr3_nt: TGCGCCAGCAGCCCTACGGGGCAGGGTCGGAACACTGAAGCTTTCTTT

v_call: TRBV5-1
clone_size: -
cdr3_length: 15
j_call: TRBJ2-5
d_call: TRBD2
cdr3_aa: CASSSGGSGTETQYF
cdr3_nt: TGCGCCAGCAGCTCGGGGGGTAGCGGGACGGAGACCCAGTACTTC

v_call: TRBV9
clone_size: -
cdr3_length: 13
j_call: TRBJ1-1
d_call: -
cdr3_aa: CASSAFMNTEAFF
cdr3_nt: TGTGCCAGCAGCGCCTTCATGAACACTGAAGCTTTCTTT

v_call: TRBV29-1
clone_size: -
cdr3_length: 13
j_call: TRBJ2-7
d_call: TRBD2
cdr3_aa: CSVSGGGGNEQYF
cdr3_nt: TGCAGCGTCTCCGGGGGCGGGGGGAACGAGCAGTACTTC

v_call: TRBV29-1
clone_size: -
cdr3_length: 14
j_call: TRBJ2-1
d_call: -
cdr3_aa: CSVEVEDYNNEQFF
cdr3_nt: TGCAGCGTTGAAGTCGAGGACTATAACAATGAGCAGTTCTTC

v_call: TRBV6-5
clone_size: -
cdr3_length: 15
j_call: TRBJ2-7
d_call: -
cdr3_aa: CASMSLLGTPGEQYF
cdr3_nt: TGTGCCAGCATGAGCCTCTTGGGGACGCCTGGGGAGCAGTACTTC

v_call: TRBV20-1
clone_size: -
cdr3_length: 11
j_call: TRBJ2-7
d_call: -
cdr3_aa: CSASGSGEQYF
cdr3_nt: TGCAGTGCCTCAGGATCGGGGGAGCAGTACTTC

v_call: TRBV24-1
clone_size: -
cdr3_length: 14
j_call: TRBJ1-2
d_call: -
cdr3_aa: CATSDLFTNYGYTF
cdr3_nt: TGTGCCACCAGTGATTTGTTTACTAACTATGGCTACACCTTC

v_call: TRBV28
clone_size: -
cdr3_length: 15
j_call: TRBJ2-7
d_call: TRBD1
cdr3_aa: CASSDGTGGPYEQYF
cdr3_nt: TGTGCCAGCAGTGATGGGACAGGGGGGCCCTACGAGCAGTACTTC

v_call: TRBV19
clone_size: -
cdr3_length: 13
j_call: TRBJ1-2
d_call: -
cdr3_aa: CASSIGAGNGYTF
cdr3_nt: TGTGCCAGTAGTATAGGGGCAGGGAATGGCTACACCTTC

v_call: TRBV28
clone_size: -
cdr3_length: 14
j_call: TRBJ1-4
d_call: -
cdr3_aa: CASSTQSPNEKLFF
cdr3_nt: TGTGCCAGCAGTACACAGTCCCCTAATGAAAAACTGTTTTTT

v_call: TRBV4-2
clone_size: -
cdr3_length: 14
j_call: TRBJ2-1
d_call: TRBD2
cdr3_aa: CASSQEAGVPEQFF
cdr3_nt: TGTGCCAGCAGCCAAGAAGCGGGAGTACCTGAGCAGTTCTTC

v_call: TRBV13
clone_size: -
cdr3_length: 16
j_call: TRBJ2-3
d_call: TRBD2
cdr3_aa: CASSLRLAGLGGTQYF
cdr3_nt: TGTGCCAGCAGCTTACGGCTAGCGGGTCTCGGGGGTACGCAGTATTTT

v_call: TRBV20-1
clone_size: -
cdr3_length: 19
j_call: TRBJ2-1
d_call: TRBD2
cdr3_aa: CSARDLVGLAGVAYNEQFF
cdr3_nt: TGCAGTGCTAGAGATCTAGTAGGACTAGCGGGAGTCGCCTACAATGAGCAGTTCTTC

v_call: TRBV5-6
clone_size: -
cdr3_length: 18
j_call: TRBJ2-1
d_call: TRBD1
cdr3_aa: CASSSTAQGGLKGNEQFF
cdr3_nt: TGTGCCAGCAGCTCGACTGCACAGGGGGGACTGAAGGGCAATGAGCAGTTCTTC

v_call: TRBV27
clone_size: -
cdr3_length: 14
j_call: TRBJ1-5
d_call: -
cdr3_aa: CASSTGTANQPQHF
cdr3_nt: TGTGCCAGCAGCACCGGGACCGCCAATCAGCCCCAGCATTTT

v_call: TRBV28
clone_size: -
cdr3_length: 14
j_call: TRBJ2-1
d_call: -
cdr3_aa: CASSQGPLRGEQFF
cdr3_nt: TGTGCCAGCAGTCAGGGACCGCTTCGGGGTGAGCAGTTCTTC

v_call: TRBV30
clone_size: -
cdr3_length: 14
j_call: TRBJ1-1
d_call: TRBD1
cdr3_aa: CARSGQGLNTEAFF
cdr3_nt: TGTGCCAGAAGTGGACAGGGGTTGAACACTGAAGCTTTCTTT

v_call: TRBV9
clone_size: few
cdr3_length: 13
j_call: TRBJ2-7
d_call: TRBD2
cdr3_aa: CASSAGTNYEQYF
cdr3_nt: TGTGCCAGCAGCGCCGGGACTAACTACGAGCAGTACTTC

v_call: TRBV12-3/TRBV12-4
clone_size: few
cdr3_length: 14
j_call: TRBJ2-7
d_call: TRBD2
cdr3_aa: CASSLLAGGSEQYF
cdr3_nt: TGTGCCAGCAGTTTATTAGCGGGAGGCAGCGAGCAGTACTTC

v_call: TRBV5-1
clone_size: -
cdr3_length: 13
j_call: TRBJ2-7
d_call: -
cdr3_aa: CASSLAGEDEQYF
cdr3_nt: TGCGCCAGCAGCTTGGCAGGGGAGGACGAGCAGTACTTC

v_call: TRBV7-3
clone_size: -
cdr3_length: 15
j_call: TRBJ2-3
d_call: -
cdr3_aa: CASSLTSAYTDTQYF
cdr3_nt: TGTGCCAGCAGCTTAACTAGCGCATACACAGATACGCAGTATTTT

v_call: TRBV28
clone_size: once
cdr3_length: 14
j_call: TRBJ2-5
d_call: -
cdr3_aa: CASGEAIEGETQYF
cdr3_nt: TGTGCCAGCGGGGAGGCGATTGAGGGGGAGACCCAGTACTTC

v_call: TRBV14
clone_size: -
cdr3_length: 16
j_call: TRBJ2-1
d_call: TRBD1
cdr3_aa: CASSQFIGTGYDEQFF
cdr3_nt: TGTGCCAGCAGCCAATTCATTGGGACAGGGTACGATGAGCAGTTCTTC

v_call: TRBV7-9
clone_size: -
cdr3_length: 13
j_call: TRBJ1-1
d_call: -
cdr3_aa: CASSFGPQKGAFF
cdr3_nt: TGTGCCAGCAGCTTCGGGCCACAAAAAGGAGCTTTCTTT

v_call: TRBV7-9
clone_size: -
cdr3_length: 16
j_call: TRBJ2-2
d_call: TRBD1
cdr3_aa: CASSLRTGWITGELFF
cdr3_nt: TGTGCCAGCAGCCTCCGGACAGGGTGGATCACCGGGGAGCTGTTTTTT

v_call: TRBV7-6
clone_size: once
cdr3_length: 17
j_call: TRBJ2-3
d_call: -
cdr3_aa: CASSLVREPSSTDTQYF
cdr3_nt: TGTGCCAGCAGCTTAGTACGGGAGCCCTCTAGCACAGATACGCAGTATTTT

v_call: TRBV7-3
clone_size: -
cdr3_length: 14
j_call: TRBJ1-1
d_call: -
cdr3_aa: CASSSLPGNTEAFF
cdr3_nt: TGTGCCAGCAGCTCCCTACCGGGAAACACTGAAGCTTTCTTT

v_call: TRBV9
clone_size: -
cdr3_length: 13
j_call: TRBJ1-1
d_call: TRBD1
cdr3_aa: CASSTGQGPEAFF
cdr3_nt: TGTGCCAGCAGCACCGGACAGGGACCTGAAGCTTTCTTT

v_call: TRBV18
clone_size: -
cdr3_length: 13
j_call: TRBJ1-1
d_call: TRBD1
cdr3_aa: CASFTGANTEAFF
cdr3_nt: TGTGCCAGCTTTACAGGGGCGAACACTGAAGCTTTCTTT

v_call: TRBV12-3/TRBV12-4
clone_size: -
cdr3_length: 15
j_call: TRBJ2-7
d_call: TRBD1
cdr3_aa: CASSTPGPGGRVWNF
cdr3_nt: TGTGCCAGCAGTACTCCCGGGCCAGGGGGCCGAGTTTGGAACTTC

v_call: TRBV4-1
clone_size: -
cdr3_length: 14
j_call: TRBJ1-2
d_call: -
cdr3_aa: CASSQERLLLGYTF
cdr3_nt: TGCGCCAGCAGCCAAGAGCGTTTGCTTCTTGGCTACACCTTC

v_call: TRBV6-5
clone_size: -
cdr3_length: 16
j_call: TRBJ2-1
d_call: TRBD2
cdr3_aa: CASSYSRGGRAGEQFF
cdr3_nt: TGTGCCAGCAGTTACTCGAGGGGCGGGAGGGCCGGTGAGCAGTTCTTC

v_call: TRBV5-6
clone_size: -
cdr3_length: 14
j_call: TRBJ1-2
d_call: TRBD1
cdr3_aa: CASSVGQGNYGYTF
cdr3_nt: TGTGCCAGCAGCGTGGGACAGGGAAACTATGGCTACACCTTC